This entry lists 32 T cell receptor beta chains sequenced from one sample in a study of Ad26.COV2.S vaccination and SARS-CoV-2 variants. Clones were read by immunoSEQ multiplex PCR, and TCRdb kept only the in-frame ones, dropping some. The data contain some 410,000 clones, 92% of them singletons. Treatment specified: some 19 received Ad26.COV2.S at low or high dose, single or two shots; five or six received placebo; per-sample allocation not given. The study sampled participants on day 63 after the first vaccine or placebo injection. Sequencing used peripheral blood, obtained in a trial of Ad26.COV2.S vaccine versus placebo. The receptors originated from a person aged 18-60 years who received the Ad26.COV2.S COVID-19 vaccine or a placebo.

The rearrangement joins TRBV7-2 to TRBJ2-7; unclear D gene. This CDR3 is built from 14 residues. Trimming took 0 bases from V and 0 from J, leaving 6 bases between them. Germline lookup yields CDR1 SGHTA and CDR2 FQGNSA. DNA of the CDR3: TGTGCCAGCAGCTTAGCCATTTCCTCCTACGAGCAGTACTTC. Residues: CASSLAISSYEQYF. Together with reference TRBV7-2 and TRBJ2-7, the CDR3 gives the full variable domain: GAGVSQSPSNKVTEKGKDVELRCDPISGHTALYWYRQSLGQGLEFLIYFQGNSAPDKSGLPSDRFSAERTGGSVSTLTIQRTQQEDSAVYLCASSLAISSYEQYFGPGTRLTVT.

V gene TRBV2 combines with J gene TRBJ2-7; D unclear. The ends were cut back, 4 bases at V and 7 bases at J, with 5 bases in the middle. Germline V gene sequence: CDR1 SNHLY, CDR2 FYNNEI. The CDR3 has 10 amino acids. The CDR3 bases are TGTGCCAGCAGTGCCGCGGAGCAGTACTTC. It yields the protein CASSAAEQYF.

As for this clone: Other DNA variants within this sample encode the same CDR3. The CDR3 reads CASSIGTNTEAFF. DNA for the CDR3: TGTGCCAGTAGTATCGGGACTAACACTGAAGCTTTCTTT. This chain links TRBV19 with TRBJ1-1; possibly TRBD1 for D (5 bases). V gave up 3 bases and J gave up 2 bases, with 7 bases separating them. This CDR3 contains 13 residues. The V gene's germline CDR1 is LNHDA and CDR2 SQIVND (reference sequence).

The rearrangement uses TRBV11-3 and TRBJ2-5, with D perhaps TRBD1 or TRBD2 (7 bases each). Per the germline V gene, CDR1 is SGHNT and CDR2 is YENEEA. The CDR3 contains 14 residues. The V and J ends lost 3 bases and 2 bases respectively, with 10 bases between them. CDR3 DNA: TGTGCCAGCAGCTTCAGGGGGGGTCAAGAGACCCAGTACTTC. It codes for CASSFRGGQETQYF.

The chain links TRBV7-8 to TRBJ1-1; TRBD1 is a possible D gene (5 bases). Germline V gives CDR1 SGHVS, CDR2 FQNEAQ. The CDR3 contains 14 residues. With 5 bases removed from V and 8 bases from J, the gap between germline ends came to 18 bases. CDR3 sequence (DNA): TGTGCCAGCAGCGATACAGGAGGCCCAAACGAAGCTTTCTTT. It yields the protein CASSDTGGPNEAFF.

The chain couples TRBV14 to TRBJ2-1; no reliable D call. V shed 1 base and J shed 2 bases, with 6 bases lying between them. The germline V gene has CDR1 SGHDN and CDR2 FVKESK. The CDR3 runs to 14 residues. This CDR3 is CASSQGLTYNEQFF. The CDR3 region has the DNA TGTGCCAGCAGCCAAGGGTTGACCTACAATGAGCAGTTCTTC.

The rearrangement links TRBV6-5 to TRBJ2-7; no clear D gene. Germline CDR1 reads MNHEY; CDR2 reads SVGAGI. The CDR3 runs to 13 residues. The V and J ends lost 5 bases and 2 bases respectively, with 10 bases between them. CDR3 sequence (DNA): TGTGCCAGCAGTCACACGTACACCTACGAGCAGTACTTC. It specifies CASSHTYTYEQYF.

This chain links TRBV30 with TRBJ1-5; no clear D. Between the trimmed V and J ends, which lost 2 bases and 6 bases, there was a span of 14 bases. There are 14 residues in the CDR3. Germline V lookup: CDR1 GTSNPN, CDR2 SVGIG (reference sequence). The CDR3 coding sequence is TGTGCCTGGAGTCCTGTGTCAGGCCTTCAGCCCCAGCATTTT. It translates to CAWSPVSGLQPQHF.

The chain has TRBV7-2 and TRBJ2-1; the D gene could be TRBD1 or TRBD2 (5 bases each). V gave up 1 base and J gave up 1 base, with 11 bases separating them. Germline CDR1 SGHTA, CDR2 FQGNSA. The CDR3 consists of 16 residues. CDR3 DNA sequence: TGTGCCAGCAGCTTAGGACGGGGCGCATCCTACAATGAGCAGTTCTTC. Protein sequence: CASSLGRGASYNEQFF.

In its sample, this clone was seen a few times. The chain is built from TRBV5-1 and TRBJ1-4; D uncertain. Trimming took 4 bases from V and 4 from J, leaving 11 bases between them. The germline CDR1 and CDR2 sequences are SGHRS and YFSETQ. The CDR3 spans 14 residues. The CDR3 protein is CASSPPGVNEKLFF. In nucleotides, the CDR3 is TGCGCCAGCAGCCCCCCTGGGGTTAATGAAAAACTGTTTTTT.

The rearrangement uses TRBV19 and TRBJ2-1, with 9 bases identical to TRBD2. With 3 bases clipped from V and 7 bases from J, the junction kept 10 bases outside the gene matches. The CDR3 runs to 16 residues. CDR1 is LNHDA, CDR2 SQIVND, per germline (reference sequence). The chain's CDR3 is CASSIGAGGPGNEQFF. The CDR3 coding sequence is TGTGCCAGTAGTATTGGTGCGGGGGGGCCGGGGAATGAGCAGTTCTTC.

The chain couples TRBV19 to TRBJ2-3; 8 positions agree with TRBD2. Germline CDR1 reads LNHDA; CDR2 reads SQIVND (reference sequence). V shed 4 bases and J 5 bases; nucleotides not matched to a gene: 11. The CDR3 extends over 16 amino acids. CDR3 protein: CASSRTGGIFVDTQYF. CDR3 DNA sequence: TGTGCCAGTAGTAGGACGGGAGGGATTTTCGTAGATACGCAGTATTTT.

The gene calls are TRBV5-6 and TRBJ1-1; D is uncertain. The CDR3 sequence is 13 residues long. Germline V gene sequence: CDR1 SGHDT, CDR2 YYEEEE. V was shortened by 1 base and J by 3 bases, with 7 bases between the two germline ends. CDR3 coding DNA: TGTGCCAGCAGCTTGAATCGAGACACTGAAGCTTTCTTT. Residues: CASSLNRDTEAFF. Complete variable domain (other parts from reference TRBV5-6 and TRBJ1-1): DAGVTQSPTHLIKTRGQQVTLRCSPKSGHDTVSWYQQALGQGPQFIFQYYEEEERQRGNFPDRFSGHQFPNYSSELNVNALLLGDSALYLCASSLNRDTEAFFGQGTRLTVV.

The CDR3 reads CASSMDSMNTEAFF. The CDR3, as DNA: TGTGCCAGTAGTATGGACAGCATGAACACTGAAGCTTTCTTT. V and J are TRBV19 and TRBJ1-1; the D gene is possibly TRBD1 (6 bases). The CDR3 is 14 amino acids. Germline CDR1 LNHDA, CDR2 SQIVND (reference sequence). Trimming shortened V by 3 bases and J by 0 bases, and 8 bases separated the two germline ends.

The chain recombines TRBV29-1 with TRBJ1-6; D unresolved. The germline CDR1 and CDR2 sequences are SQVTM and ANQGSEA. This CDR3 has 11 amino acids. V shed 7 bases and J shed 16 bases, with 17 bases lying between them. CDR3: CSGRAQAFLHF. CDR3 coding DNA: TGCAGCGGGAGGGCTCAGGCGTTTCTCCACTTT.

The genes are TRBV2 and TRBJ2-3, with a weak D call TRBD2 (6 bases). V was cut by 10 bases and J by 0 bases, with 17 bases left in between. Germline lookup yields CDR1 SNHLY and CDR2 FYNNEI. The CDR3 totals 15 residues. CDR3 nucleotide sequence: TGTGCCACCATCGGCGGGGTCACTAGCACAGATACGCAGTATTTT. Protein: CATIGGVTSTDTQYF.

The chain combines TRBV28 with TRBJ1-5; D gene uncertain. CDR3 length: 15 residues. Germline V CDR1 and CDR2: MDHEN, SYDVKM. The V and J ends lost 6 bases and 5 bases respectively, with 17 bases between them. The CDR3 nucleotides read TGTGCCAGCAGGCGACCCGGCCTAAAGGATCAGCCCCAGCATTTT. Residues: CASRRPGLKDQPQHF.

The chain uses TRBV15 and TRBJ2-1, with TRBD2 identical over 7 bases. Germline CDR1 reads LNHNV; CDR2 reads YYDKDF (reference sequence). The ends lost 0 bases at V and 9 bases at J; junction bases unmatched: 8. The length of the CDR3 is 15 residues. The CDR3 nucleotides are TGTGCCACCAGCAGAGATCTGAATGGCGGGGGTGAGCAGTTCTTC. This translates into CATSRDLNGGGEQFF.

This clone was seen a single time. The rearrangement links TRBV15 to TRBJ2-7, with 7 bases matching TRBD2. The CDR3 covers 15 residues. Germline-derived CDR1 and CDR2 are LNHNV and YYDKDF (reference sequence). The junction had 5 bases not matched to a gene; V was cut back by 0 bases and J by 3 bases. The CDR3 DNA follows: TGTGCCACCAGCAGAGACGGCGGGGGAAACTACGAGCAGTACTTC. This codes for CATSRDGGGNYEQYF.

The chain has TRBV14 and TRBJ2-1; 8 positions agree with TRBD1. Looked up from germline, CDR1 is SGHDN and CDR2 is FVKESK. This CDR3 is built from 15 residues. The J segment lost 7 bases and the V segment lost 4 bases, leaving 9 bases of the junction unmatched. The CDR3 region is CASSPGQGSLNEQFF. For the CDR3, the DNA is TGTGCCAGCAGCCCCGGACAGGGTAGTCTTAATGAGCAGTTCTTC. The full variable domain, its missing parts supplied by reference TRBV14 and TRBJ2-1, is EAGVTQFPSHSVIEKGQTVTLRCDPISGHDNLYWYRRVMGKEIKFLLHFVKESKQDESGMPNNRFLAERTGGTYSTLKVQPAELEDSGVYFCASSPGQGSLNEQFFGPGTRLTVL.

This chain uses TRBV5-1 with TRBJ2-3; 10 nucleotides agree with TRBD2. Germline trimming cut 2 bases from V and 1 base from J; bases unmatched to any gene: 1. CDR3 size: 15 residues. The germline gives CDR1 SGHRS, CDR2 YFSETQ. The chain's CDR3 is CASSFGTSGTDTQYF. DNA for the CDR3: TGCGCCAGCAGCTTCGGGACTAGCGGCACAGATACGCAGTATTTT.

The rearrangement uses TRBV29-1 and TRBJ2-1; TRBD2 aligns across 9 bases. Trimming cost V 8 bases and J 1 base; bases outside gene matches: 6. The CDR3 runs 14 residues. Germline CDR1 SQVTM, CDR2 ANQGSEA. CDR3 sequence reads: CSPRGLASYNEQFF. CDR3 nucleotide sequence: TGCAGCCCCCGAGGACTAGCGTCCTACAATGAGCAGTTCTTC.

The chain employs TRBV7-8 and TRBJ2-3; D is unclear. Per germline, CDR1 SGHVS and CDR2 FQNEAQ. Trimming shortened V by 6 bases and J by 4 bases, and 5 bases separated the two germline ends. This CDR3 spans 11 amino acids. CDR3 nucleotide sequence: TGTGCCAGCAGAAAGGCAGATACGCAGTATTTT. It is translated as CASRKADTQYF.

V is TRBV28 and J is TRBJ2-1; weak D call: TRBD2 (5 bases). V lost 1 base and J lost 8, with 15 bases in between. The CDR3 is made up of 15 amino acids. The germline CDR1 and CDR2 sequences are MDHEN and SYDVKM. The CDR3: CASSLYNPSDYEQFF. The CDR3 DNA reads TGTGCCAGCAGTTTATATAACCCGTCGGACTATGAGCAGTTCTTC.

The chain is built from TRBV6-2 or TRBV6-3 and TRBJ2-5, with 7 positions matching TRBD2. Trimming at V came to 6 bases and at J to 2 bases, leaving 15 bases not matched to a gene. The germline V gene encodes CDR1 MNHEY and CDR2 SVGEGT. The length of the CDR3 is 17 residues. The CDR3 loop reads CASSSGVRAGVQETQYF. The DNA for the CDR3 is TGTGCCAGCAGCTCGGGGGTCCGGGCGGGGGTTCAAGAGACCCAGTACTTC.

The chain joins TRBV7-8 to TRBJ1-5; 7 bases are shared with TRBD1. Trimming at V came to 7 bases and at J to 5 bases, leaving 5 bases not matched to a gene. CDR1 and CDR2 from the germline V gene are SGHVS and FQNEAQ. This CDR3 region has 13 residues. In nucleotides, the CDR3 is TGTGCCAGCACCCCAGGGGGGCATCAGCCCCAGCATTTT. Amino acid sequence: CASTPGGHQPQHF.

J is TRBJ1-4 and V is TRBV25-1; TRBD1 matches at 9 bases. The CDR3 is 13 residues long. V was pared by 9 bases and J by 5 bases, with 4 bases of the junction left unmatched. Per the germline V gene, CDR1 is MGHDK and CDR2 is SYGVNS. CDR3 DNA sequence: TGTGCCAGTATTGGACAGGGGAATGAAAAACTGTTTTTT. Translated: CASIGQGNEKLFF.

The J gene is TRBJ2-4, the V gene TRBV6-8; either TRBD1 or TRBD2 may fit D (5 bases each). V shed 7 bases and J shed 2 bases, with 18 bases lying between them. Germline CDR1 MNHGY, CDR2 SAAAGT. The CDR3 totals 16 residues. The CDR3 protein is CASTLAWGRTKNIQYF. The CDR3 nucleotides are TGTGCCAGCACCCTCGCGTGGGGACGAACCAAAAACATTCAGTACTTC.

V and J are TRBV6-4 and TRBJ1-2; D call uncertain. CDR1 and CDR2 (germline): MRHNA, SNTAGT. The CDR3 is 12 residues long. V lost 3 bases and J 14 bases, leaving 16 bases between the germline ends. The CDR3 DNA is TGTGCCAGCAGTGATAGCTTACAGAAGGTGACCTTC. This codes for CASSDSLQKVTF.

The chain combines TRBV7-2 with TRBJ2-1, with 10 bases identical to TRBD1. The CDR3 length is 16 residues. Germline CDR1 is SGHTA and CDR2 is FQGNSA. V trimming: 5 bases; J trimming: 2 bases; junction bases outside the gene matches: 6. The CDR3 nucleotides read TGTGCCAGCAGCCAGGCCGGGACAGGGGCCTACAATGAGCAGTTCTTC. This codes for CASSQAGTGAYNEQFF.

The chain couples TRBV7-9 to TRBJ1-2; D is perhaps TRBD1 (5 bases). Deletions cut 4 bases from V and 5 bases from J, with 8 bases between. Per germline, CDR1 SEHNR and CDR2 FQNEAQ (reference sequence). This CDR3 has 12 residues. The CDR3, as DNA: TGTGCCAGCAGCTCATGGGGGTATGGCTACACCTTC. Translated, it gives CASSSWGYGYTF.

The J gene is TRBJ1-1, the V gene TRBV29-1; D remains ambiguous. CDR1 and CDR2 from the germline V gene are SQVTM and ANQGSEA. The CDR3 covers 10 residues. The CDR3 DNA reads as TGCAGTGTTACCAACACTGAAGCTTTCTTT. This sequence encodes CSVTNTEAFF.